A selection of T cell receptor beta chains follows, all from one sample in a study of shared clonotypes between healthy human individuals. Sequencing used immunoSEQ multiplex PCR; TCRdb keeps in-frame clones, though not all of them. Found here are about 2,200,000 clones, approximately 94% of them singletons; the top ten hold over 1.5%. Sequencing used naive CD8+ T cells from PBMCs. Receptors were obtained from a man younger than 30 in good health. Some clones in this sample may be carry-over from other donors' samples. Both conserved end residues are part of each CDR3. D genes are given only for firm matches. Some rows mark clone size as missing; the rest say once, few, many or name a class of expanded clone.

CDR3 protein | CDR3 DNA | V gene | clone size | J gene | D gene
CASSPAGGPGGQPQHF | TGTGCCAGCAGCCCGGCCGGGGGACCAGGGGGTCAGCCCCAGCATTTT | TRBV6-9 | . | TRBJ1-5 | TRBD1
CASSLRLADEQFF | TGTGCCAGCAGCTTACGCCTAGCGGATGAGCAGTTCTTC | TRBV7-3 | few | TRBJ2-1 | TRBD2
CASSSLGGSSEAFF | TGTGCCAGCAGTTCCCTTGGGGGGAGTTCTGAAGCTTTCTTT | TRBV27 | . | TRBJ1-1 | .
CASSLLVAKYETQYF | TGTGCCAGCAGTTTATTGGTGGCGAAGTATGAGACCCAGTACTTC | TRBV28 | . | TRBJ2-5 | .
CASSLGQGTTYEQYF | TGCGCCAGCAGCCTGGGACAGGGAACCACCTACGAGCAGTACTTC | TRBV4-1 | . | TRBJ2-7 | TRBD1
CASSHGSGQPQHF | TGTGCCAGCAGCCACGGATCGGGGCAGCCCCAGCATTTT | TRBV7-6 | . | TRBJ1-5 | .
CASSGGTYQETQYF | TGTGCCAGCAGCGGGGGCACCTACCAAGAGACCCAGTACTTC | TRBV9 | once | TRBJ2-5 | .
CASSLKGGLATYNEQFF | TGTGCCAGCAGCTTAAAAGGTGGGCTAGCCACCTACAATGAGCAGTTCTTC | TRBV7-6 | . | TRBJ2-1 | .
CASSDRDYLYEQYF | TGTGCCAGCAGCGACCGGGACTACCTTTATGAGCAGTACTTC | TRBV5-5 | . | TRBJ2-7 | TRBD2
CASTFSVGRGTGELFF | TGTGCCAGCACTTTCTCGGTGGGGCGAGGCACCGGGGAGCTGTTTTTT | TRBV6-5 | . | TRBJ2-2 | .
CASSQPTTSYNEQFF | TGTGCCAGCAGCCAACCGACTACCTCCTACAATGAGCAGTTCTTC | TRBV7-9 | . | TRBJ2-1 | .
CASSFTRMRGNQPQHF | TGTGCCAGCAGTTTTACCCGGATGAGAGGCAATCAGCCCCAGCATTTT | TRBV28 | . | TRBJ1-5 | .
CAGGGEMNTGELFF | TGTGCCGGTGGGGGTGAGATGAACACCGGGGAGCTGTTTTTT | TRBV9 | . | TRBJ2-2 | .
CASSLKQGGYTEAFF | TGCGCCAGCAGCCTGAAACAGGGGGGGTACACTGAAGCTTTCTTT | TRBV4-1 | . | TRBJ1-1 | TRBD1
CASSAGLGSSYEQYF | TGTGCCAGCAGCGCTGGACTAGGGAGCTCCTACGAGCAGTACTTC | TRBV6-1 | . | TRBJ2-7 | TRBD2
CASSTGGSAGELFF | TGTGCCAGCAGTACAGGGGGCTCGGCCGGGGAGCTGTTTTTT | TRBV27 | once | TRBJ2-2 | TRBD1
CASSWTGEVAKNIQYF | TGTGCCAGCAGCTGGACAGGGGAGGTAGCCAAAAACATTCAGTACTTC | TRBV11-3 | . | TRBJ2-4 | TRBD1
CASSPKLSGETQYF | TGTGCCAGCAGCCCCAAACTATCGGGGGAGACCCAGTACTTC | TRBV5-8 | . | TRBJ2-5 | .
CASRFIDNTEAFF | TGTGCCAGCAGATTCATAGATAACACTGAAGCTTTCTTT | TRBV6-5 | . | TRBJ1-1 | .
CAWSSTAEAFF | TGTGCCTGGAGTTCGACGGCTGAAGCTTTCTTT | TRBV30 | few | TRBJ1-1 | .
CASSIPDGYEQYF | TGTGCCAGTAGTATCCCGGACGGATACGAGCAGTACTTC | TRBV19 | few | TRBJ2-7 | .
CASNRVSSSYNEQFF | TGTGCCAGCAACAGGGTCTCTAGCTCCTACAATGAGCAGTTCTTC | TRBV11-2 | . | TRBJ2-1 | .
CASSHPGQNTGELFF | TGCGCCAGCAGTCACCCGGGACAGAACACCGGGGAGCTGTTTTTT | TRBV4-1 | . | TRBJ2-2 | .
CASSATGGGYEQYF | TGCGCCAGCAGCGCCACAGGGGGAGGCTACGAGCAGTACTTC | TRBV4-1 | . | TRBJ2-7 | TRBD1
CASSPGYTGELFF | TGCGCCAGCAGCCCGGGGTATACCGGGGAGCTGTTTTTT | TRBV4-3 | . | TRBJ2-2 | .
CASSQKTGPEAFF | TGCGCCAGCAGCCAAAAGACAGGCCCTGAAGCTTTCTTT | TRBV4-1 | . | TRBJ1-1 | .
CASSPSTGPIPYEQYF | TGTGCCAGCAGCCCGTCAACGGGTCCCATACCTTACGAGCAGTACTTC | TRBV9 | once | TRBJ2-7 | .
CASSSEKGANVLTF | TGTGCCAGCAGCAGCGAGAAGGGGGCCAACGTCCTGACTTTC | TRBV7-9 | . | TRBJ2-6 | .
CASSYGAPSLGYTF | TGTGCCAGCAGTTACGGGGCCCCCTCACTTGGCTACACCTTC | TRBV16 | once | TRBJ1-2 | .
CASSVVDTYTEAFF | TGTGCCAGCAGCGTAGTCGACACGTACACTGAAGCTTTCTTT | TRBV9 | . | TRBJ1-1 | .
CASSVTSGASSYNEQFF | TGTGCCAGCAGCGTGACTAGCGGAGCGAGCTCCTACAATGAGCAGTTCTTC | TRBV9 | . | TRBJ2-1 | TRBD2
CASSPRYGALTYNEQFF | TGTGCCAGTAGTCCCAGATACGGGGCCCTTACCTACAATGAGCAGTTCTTC | TRBV19 | . | TRBJ2-1 | .
CASSLLSLVNGVSYNEQFF | TGTGCCAGCAGTTTACTCAGCTTGGTTAATGGTGTATCCTACAATGAGCAGTTCTTC | TRBV27 | . | TRBJ2-1 | .
CASSLGPTSPHYNEQFF | TGTGCCAGCAGCTTAGGTCCCACTAGCCCCCATTACAATGAGCAGTTCTTC | TRBV11-2 | . | TRBJ2-1 | .
CASSLTGTNEKLFF | TGTGCCAGCAGTTTGACAGGGACTAATGAAAAACTGTTTTTT | TRBV27 | . | TRBJ1-4 | TRBD1
CASGLTTGGEETQYF | TGTGCTAGTGGTTTGACGACAGGGGGCGAAGAGACCCAGTACTTC | TRBV12-5 | . | TRBJ2-5 | TRBD1
CASRTAGGYEQYF | TGTGCCAGTAGGACAGCGGGAGGCTACGAGCAGTACTTC | TRBV25-1 | . | TRBJ2-7 | TRBD2
CASSLTGNIQYF | TGTGCCAGCAGCTTAACCGGAAACATTCAGTACTTC | TRBV7-9 | . | TRBJ2-4 | .
CASSLVGLVYEQYF | TGCGCCAGCAGCTTGGTAGGCTTAGTCTACGAGCAGTACTTC | TRBV5-1 | . | TRBJ2-7 | .
CASSGEPFYEQYF | TGTGCCAGCAGTGGGGAACCTTTTTACGAGCAGTACTTC | TRBV2 | . | TRBJ2-7 | .